The next 29 T cell receptor beta chains were all read from a single sample in a study of regulatory T cells in long-lasting Graves disease. Investigators prepared the TCR beta libraries by applying iRepertoire HTBI primers and Arm-PCR of CDR3 regions. TCRdb fed the multiplex PCR reads into MiXCR, producing one record per CDR3 protein. The top ten hold more than 15% of the sample, which has about 620,000 distinct CDR3 sequences, roughly 15% seen once. Time point described: newly diagnosed GD, antithyroid drugs for less than 3 months. The TCR library was made from RNA extracted from PBMCs. The sample was also reused in another study, on T cells in Graves' hyperthyroidism and ophthalmopathy.

Source: peripheral blood mononuclear cells (PBMCs), taken at new diagnosis, from a patient treated with antithyroid drugs. These receptor sequences come from a woman aged 30 to 39 with Graves disease.

The V and J genes are TRBV6-7 and TRBJ1-4; 10 nucleotides agree with TRBD1. TRBV6-7 is classed as an ORF, of uncertain function. The CDR3 is made up of 20 amino acids. With V trimmed by 7 bases and J by 0 bases, 17 bases remained unmatched. CDR3: CASTGQGESLANSTNEKLFF. Here the CDR3 DNA reads TGTGCCAGCACCGGACAGGGGGAAAGCCTAGCGAACTCAACTAATGAAAAACTGTTTTTT.

This clonotype was seen at least ten times. The chain combines TRBV7-8 with TRBJ1-5; tentatively, D is TRBD1 (5 bases). V gave up 5 bases and J gave up 0 bases, with 11 bases separating them. Germline CDR1 SGHVS, CDR2 FQNEAQ. The CDR3 is 15 residues long. Written as DNA, the CDR3 is TGTGCCAGCAGCCCGCAGGGAAATAGCAATCAGCCCCAGCATTTT. It translates to CASSPQGNSNQPQHF.

At least ten counts were recorded for this clonotype. This chain joins TRBV9 and TRBJ1-2; D call uncertain. V lost 0 bases, J lost 7 bases, and 10 bases lay in between. This CDR3 region has 13 residues. Germline lookup yields CDR1 SGDLS and CDR2 YYNGEE. This CDR3 is CASSVGHRGGYTF. The CDR3, as DNA: TGTGCCAGCAGCGTAGGCCATAGAGGTGGCTACACCTTC.

A single count supports this clonotype. V and J are TRBV9 and TRBJ2-4; TRBD1 is a possible D gene (6 bases). The CDR3 length is 12 residues. The germline CDR1 and CDR2 sequences are SGDLS and YYNGEE. Trimming removed 5 bases at V and 7 bases at J, with 10 bases between. The CDR3 sequence: CASSGGPNIQYF. DNA of the CDR3: TGTGCCAGCAGTGGGGGCCCCAACATTCAGTACTTC. The full variable domain, in which reference TRBV9 and TRBJ2-4 provide the parts outside the CDR3, is DSGVTQTPKHLITATGQRVTLRCSPRSGDLSVYWYQQSLDQGLQFLIQYYNGEERAKGNILERFSAQQFPDLHSELNLSSLELGDSALYFCASSGGPNIQYFGAGTRLSVL.

In this sample, this clonotype turned up many times. The chain recombines TRBV12-3 or TRBV12-4 with TRBJ1-5, with 8 bases that match TRBD1. The length of the CDR3 is 15 residues. V was pared by 7 bases and J by 8 bases, with 13 bases of the junction left unmatched. CDR3: CASKSTHRGMEPQHF. The CDR3 nucleotides read TGTGCCAGCAAATCCACACACAGGGGGATGGAGCCCCAGCATTTT.

This clonotype was seen a handful of times. The chain is built from TRBV3-1 and TRBJ1-4, with 7 bases lining up with TRBD1. The CDR3 covers 14 residues. Germline CDR1 LGHDT, CDR2 YNNKEL (reference sequence). The V segment lost 4 bases and the J segment 14 bases; nucleotides outside the gene matches: 13. CDR3 nucleotide sequence: TGTGCCAGCAGCCCCCGGGACAGAGTAGGAACCCTGTTTTTT. It encodes CASSPRDRVGTLFF. The variable domain in full, completed from reference TRBV3-1 and TRBJ1-4, reads DTAVSQTPKYLVTQMGNDKSIKCEQNLGHDTMYWYKQDSKKFLKIMFSYNNKELIINETVPNRFSPKSPDKAHLNLHINSLELGDSAVYFCASSPRDRVGTLFFGSGTQLSVL.

The rearrangement joins TRBV5-8 to TRBJ2-7; 7 bases align to TRBD1. Trimming at V came to 4 bases and at J to 4 bases, leaving 20 bases not matched to a gene. The CDR3 covers 18 residues. Looked up from germline, CDR1 is SGHTS and CDR2 is YDEGEE. CDR3 in DNA: TGTGCCAGCAGCCAAGGGACAGCACCCCGTCGGGGTATGTACGAGCAGTACTTC. This sequence encodes CASSQGTAPRRGMYEQYF.

This clonotype was seen many times. The J gene is TRBJ1-6, the V gene TRBV28; D call uncertain. Trimming took off 8 bases at V and 10 bases at J, with 21 bases between the two ends. The CDR3 consists of 15 residues. Germline values: CDR1 MDHEN, CDR2 SYDVKM. For the CDR3, the DNA is TGTGCCAGCCGTGTTCGGGGAGGCCTAGAGTCACCCCTCCACTTT. Encoded protein: CASRVRGGLESPLHF. The full variable domain, in which reference TRBV28 and TRBJ1-6 provide the parts outside the CDR3, is DVKVTQSSRYLVKRTGEKVFLECVQDMDHENMFWYRQDPGLGLRLIYFSYDVKMKEKGDIPEGYSVSREKKERFSLILESASTNQTSMYLCASRVRGGLESPLHFGNGTRLTVT.

Worth noting for this clonotype: This may be a read error, as it is one base from a much larger clone. The J gene is TRBJ2-1, the V gene TRBV7-3, with 8 bases aligning to TRBD1. CDR3 size: 15 residues. CDR1 is SGHTA and CDR2 is FQGTGA in the germline V gene. As DNA, the CDR3 is TGTGCCAGCAGCTTAAGGACAGGGAAGCAGAATGGGCAGTTCTTC. Its protein product is CASSLRTGKQNGQFF.

The chain recombines TRBV11-1 with TRBJ2-7; TRBD1 aligns across 7 bases. CDR1 is SGHAT, CDR2 FQDESV, per germline (reference sequence). The CDR3 is made up of 14 amino acids. V was clipped by 5 bases and J by 5 bases; unmatched bases: 9. The CDR3 here is CASSHSTGPHEQYF. Written as DNA, the CDR3 is TGTGCCAGCAGCCATTCGACAGGGCCACACGAGCAGTACTTC.

This clonotype came up a few times. The chain recombines TRBV5-8 with TRBJ1-4; 8 bases map to TRBD1. V was pared by 4 bases and J by 11 bases, with 13 bases of the junction left unmatched. The germline V gene has CDR1 SGHTS and CDR2 YDEGEE. CDR3 size: 15 residues. The CDR3 DNA is TGTGCCAGCAGCCATGTTAACGACAGGGGCACGAAACTGTTTTTT. Amino acids: CASSHVNDRGTKLFF.

Ten or more counts support this clonotype. The rearrangement uses TRBV6-5 and TRBJ1-4; D is perhaps TRBD1 (6 bases). This CDR3 has 14 residues. Trimming pared 2 bases from V and 8 bases from J, leaving 12 bases between. Looked up from germline, CDR1 is MNHEY and CDR2 is SVGAGI. Written as DNA, the CDR3 is TGTGCCAGCAGTTACGAGGGGGGCGGCGAAAAACTGTTTTTT. Translation gives CASSYEGGGEKLFF.

The V gene is TRBV6-2 or TRBV6-3, the J gene TRBJ2-1, with D possibly being TRBD2 (6 bases). Trimming left V 5 bases short and J 8 bases short, with 13 bases between. The CDR3 has 13 amino acids. Germline CDR1 is MNHEY and CDR2 is SVGEGT. The DNA of the CDR3 is TGTGCCAGCAGTCGGGGGTTTCTGGATGAGCAGTTCTTC. Translating gives CASSRGFLDEQFF.

The V and J genes are TRBV2 and TRBJ1-3; 7 positions match TRBD1. Trimming took 2 bases from V and 4 from J; bases not matched to a gene: 8. The CDR3 has 16 residues. In germline, CDR1 is SNHLY, CDR2 FYNNEI. Written as DNA, the CDR3 is TGTGCCAGCAGTGAATCAACAGGGGTAGCCGGAAACACCATATATTTT. Residues: CASSESTGVAGNTIYF.

This clonotype was seen at least ten times. The V gene is TRBV2, the J gene TRBJ2-1, with D unresolved. From germline, CDR1 is SNHLY and CDR2 FYNNEI. The V and J ends lost 5 bases and 9 bases respectively, with 11 bases between them. The CDR3 spans 12 residues. Written as DNA, the CDR3 is TGTGCCAGCAGTAGGCTTGCTTCTGAGCAGTTCTTC. This gives the protein CASSRLASEQFF.

This clonotype appeared a few times. The J gene is TRBJ1-5, the V gene TRBV3-1; the D gene is possibly TRBD1 (5 bases). Deletions cut 0 bases from V and 5 bases from J, with 8 bases between. Looked up from germline, CDR1 is LGHDT and CDR2 is YNNKEL (reference sequence). This CDR3 is built from 14 residues. For the CDR3, the DNA is TGTGCCAGCAGCCAAGAGGGGACGGATCAGCCCCAGCATTTT. Encoded protein: CASSQEGTDQPQHF.

This chain joins TRBV7-9 and TRBJ1-4, with unresolved D. The CDR3 length is 11 residues. With 1 base removed from V and 12 bases from J, the gap between germline ends came to 6 bases. Germline CDR1 SEHNR, CDR2 FQNEAQ (reference sequence). CDR3 nucleotides: TGTGCCAGCAGCTTAGGGCATGAACTGTTTTTT. Amino acids: CASSLGHELFF.

In this sample, this clonotype turned up a few times. As DNA, the CDR3 is TGTGCCAGCAGCCCCTCGGCCTATCTAGCGGGGGTCTACAATGAGCAGTTCTTC. Translation: CASSPSAYLAGVYNEQFF. This rearrangement joins TRBV7-9 to TRBJ2-1, with 10 bases lining up with TRBD2. The CDR3 runs 18 residues. The V and J ends lost 5 bases and 3 bases, in that order; junction bases with no gene match: 13. Germline V lookup: CDR1 SEHNR, CDR2 FQNEAQ (reference sequence).

CDR3 in amino acids: CASSGTAHNYGYTF. The CDR3 region has the DNA TGTGCCAGCAGCGGGACAGCTCATAACTATGGCTACACCTTC. The V call is TRBV28, the J call TRBJ1-2, with 7 bases lining up with TRBD1. Per the germline V gene, CDR1 is MDHEN and CDR2 is SYDVKM. This CDR3 is 14 amino acids long. J gave up 1 base and V 6 bases, and 5 bases lay outside the gene matches.

This clonotype was seen only a few times. The genes are TRBV20-1 and TRBJ2-7; D is possibly TRBD2 (6 bases). Germline lookup yields CDR1 DFQATT and CDR2 SNEGSKA (reference sequence). The CDR3 contains 14 residues. Trimming took off 5 bases at V and 2 bases at J, with 16 bases between the two ends. The chain's CDR3 is CSAGRTTPPYEQYF. The CDR3 region has the DNA TGCAGTGCTGGGAGGACTACTCCACCCTACGAGCAGTACTTC.

The sample holds many counts of this clonotype. The chain links TRBV20-1 to TRBJ1-5; no firm D call. CDR1 is DFQATT and CDR2 is SNEGSKA in the germline V gene (reference sequence). V dropped 1 base and J dropped 7 bases, with 14 bases sitting between them. The CDR3 spans 14 residues. The CDR3 sequence: CSARGGLAGQPQHF. CDR3 DNA sequence: TGCAGTGCTAGAGGGGGTCTAGCGGGACAGCCCCAGCATTTT.

Many counts were recorded for this clonotype. The J gene is TRBJ2-7, the V gene TRBV20-1; D is perhaps TRBD1 (5 bases). The germline V gene encodes CDR1 DFQATT and CDR2 SNEGSKA (reference sequence). The CDR3 contains 14 residues. V was trimmed by 1 base and J by 0 bases, leaving 10 bases between them. In DNA, the CDR3 is TGCAGTGCTAGAGGCCAGGGAAGCTCCTACGAGCAGTACTTC. This codes for CSARGQGSSYEQYF.

This clonotype was observed a few times. This sequence joins TRBV20-1 and TRBJ2-1; TRBD2 agrees at 7 bases. The junction had 14 bases not matched to a gene; V was cut back by 2 bases and J by 7 bases. Germline V lookup: CDR1 DFQATT, CDR2 SNEGSKA (reference sequence). The CDR3 consists of 16 residues. CDR3 sequence reads: CSARKPGLIQANEQFF. CDR3 in DNA: TGCAGTGCTAGAAAACCGGGACTAATTCAAGCAAATGAGCAGTTCTTC.

This clonotype showed up just a few times. The rearrangement uses TRBV18 and TRBJ2-5; no reliable D call. V dropped 3 bases and J dropped 5 bases, with 10 bases sitting between them. Germline CDR1 KGHSH, CDR2 LQKENI. CDR3 length: 13 amino acids. CDR3 sequence: CASSPPASETQYF. CDR3 nucleotide sequence: TGTGCCAGCTCACCTCCGGCGTCTGAGACCCAGTACTTC.

This chain links TRBV2 with TRBJ1-6, with 7 positions matching TRBD1. Germline CDR1 is SNHLY and CDR2 is FYNNEI. The junction had 12 bases not matched to a gene; V was cut back by 6 bases and J by 7 bases. CDR3 length: 16 residues. The CDR3: CASRFGRGRQNSPLHF. The CDR3 DNA reads as TGTGCCAGCAGGTTTGGGAGGGGGCGGCAGAATTCACCCCTCCACTTT. Using reference TRBV2 and TRBJ1-6 for the parts outside the CDR3, the full variable domain is EPEVTQTPSHQVTQMGQEVILRCVPISNHLYFYWYRQILGQKVEFLVSFYNNEISEKSEIFDDQFSVERPDGSNFTLKIRSTKLEDSAMYFCASRFGRGRQNSPLHFGNGTRLTVT.

This clonotype was counted many times. The chain combines TRBV3-1 with TRBJ1-2; 10 nucleotides agree with TRBD1. The V segment lost 4 bases and the J segment 6 bases; nucleotides outside the gene matches: 8. The CDR3 is made up of 15 amino acids. The germline CDR1 and CDR2 sequences are LGHDT and YNNKEL (reference sequence). The CDR3 protein is CASSLHRDRGHGYTF. The CDR3, as DNA: TGTGCCAGCAGCCTTCACCGGGACAGGGGACATGGCTACACCTTC.

This clonotype was seen only a few times. This sequence joins TRBV20-1 and TRBJ2-7; 9 bases fit TRBD2. This CDR3 has 15 amino acids. Looked up from germline, CDR1 is DFQATT and CDR2 is SNEGSKA (reference sequence). After removal of 3 bases from V and 2 bases from J, the junction contained 8 bases not matched to a gene. The DNA for the CDR3 is TGCAGTGCTAGGTATAGCGGGAGTGGGGCCTACGAGCAGTACTTC. It yields the protein CSARYSGSGAYEQYF.

The V and J genes are TRBV3-1 and TRBJ2-7; D unclear. The CDR3 runs 14 residues. CDR1 and CDR2 from the germline V gene are LGHDT and YNNKEL (reference sequence). The ends were cut back, 1 base at V and 2 bases at J, with 9 bases in the middle. The CDR3 DNA reads as TGTGCCAGCAGCCAAGGGGGTCAAACCTACGAGCAGTACTTC. Protein sequence: CASSQGGQTYEQYF.

Many counts were recorded for this clonotype. This sequence joins TRBV7-2 and TRBJ1-2, with TRBD1 identical over 8 bases. The germline V gene encodes CDR1 SGHTA and CDR2 FQGNSA. CDR3 length: 13 residues. Unmatched junction bases numbered 8, after V lost 7 bases and J lost 7 bases. This CDR3 reads CASKQGVASGYTF. DNA of the CDR3: TGTGCCAGCAAACAGGGGGTAGCGAGTGGCTACACCTTC. Full variable domain (remainder filled in from reference TRBV7-2 and TRBJ1-2): GAGVSQSPSNKVTEKGKDVELRCDPISGHTALYWYRQSLGQGLEFLIYFQGNSAPDKSGLPSDRFSAERTGGSVSTLTIQRTQQEDSAVYLCASKQGVASGYTFGSGTRLTVV.